This T cell receptor (beta chain) was recovered during a study of blood T cell repertoires in COVID-19. Across the whole study: Researchers got acute and convalescent COVID-19 samples from the United States, Italy and Spain. From T cells, B-cell-depleted T cells, or PBMCs came the material, which was cDNA or gDNA.

V dropped 6 bases and J dropped 3; count of bases not matched to a gene: 6. CDR1 and CDR2 from the germline V gene are LNHDA and SQIVND (reference sequence). The CDR3 spans 14 residues. Original handling: For nucleated cells, counts were estimated from reference gene primer amplification. Libraries were prepared by immunoSEQ multiplex PCR; TCRdb keeps only in-frame clonotypes and omits some of them. V and J calls and clone size come straight from that table; D and trimming were deduced from the DNA. Altogether about 120,000 clones are present, roughly four fifths being singletons, with the ten largest covering 12%.

The chain has TRBV19 and TRBJ1-2; 8 nucleotides align to TRBD1. The sample comprised peripheral blood. The source is a human donor in a cohort sampled during active COVID-19. DNA for the CDR3: TGTGCCAGTAGCCCGGGACAGGTATACTATGGCTACACCTTC. Encoded protein: CASSPGQVYYGYTF.